Each of the 26 T cell receptor beta chains below was sequenced from the same sample in a study of T-cell memory formation after mild COVID-19. TCRdb re-called the 5' RACE reads with MiXCR, one entry per CDR3 protein. The sample contains about 360,000 distinct CDR3 sequences, about an eighth of which appear only once. The material sequenced was PBMCs or a T cell subset sorted from them (not recorded which). The receptor source for this set is a man aged 18-30 years who had mild COVID-19 (a few samples of this study predate the infection). Cell type and time point are not known.

As to this clonotype: One end of the junction does not line up with germline, which may come from a read error. J is TRBJ2-1 and V is TRBV4-3, with a weak D call TRBD2 (5 bases). Germline V gene lookup returns CDR1 LGHNA and CDR2 YSLEER. The length of the CDR3 is 13 residues. CDR3 in amino acids: CASSQDRRESRVF. CDR3 coding DNA: TGCGCCAGCAGCCAAGATCGAAGAGAATCGCGGGTCTTC.

This clonotype was picked up one time. This chain links TRBV3-1 with TRBJ2-5; D is perhaps TRBD1 or TRBD2 (5 bases each). This CDR3 is built from 14 residues. Germline CDR1 reads LGHDT; CDR2 reads YNNKEL (reference sequence). V gave up 3 bases and J gave up 8 bases, with 16 bases separating them. The CDR3 is CASSHGTGTGTQYF. The CDR3 DNA sequence: TGTGCCAGCAGCCATGGGACGGGTACAGGTACCCAGTACTTC.

This clonotype was detected a few times. The chain is built from TRBV9 and TRBJ2-5; no clear D gene. Looked up from germline, CDR1 is SGDLS and CDR2 is YYNGEE. V was cut by 1 base and J by 1 base, with 5 bases left in between. The CDR3 length is 13 residues. The CDR3 protein is CASSVLPQETQYF. DNA for the CDR3: TGTGCCAGCAGCGTACTACCCCAAGAGACCCAGTACTTC.

The sample holds a few counts of this clonotype. The chain uses TRBV7-9 and TRBJ1-1; possibly TRBD1 for D (5 bases). Trimming removed 2 bases at V and 3 bases at J, with 13 bases between. The CDR3 has 15 residues. CDR1 is SEHNR, CDR2 FQNEAQ, per germline (reference sequence). The CDR3 DNA reads TGTGCCAGCAGCTTAACTGCCAGGGAACACACTGAAGCTTTCTTT. It yields the protein CASSLTAREHTEAFF.

The chain carries TRBV6-2 or TRBV6-3 and TRBJ2-5, with 9 bases aligning to TRBD2. Germline V CDR1 and CDR2: MNHEY, SVGEGT. The trim removed 7 bases at V and 4 bases at J, leaving 13 bases unmatched. CDR3 length: 16 residues. In DNA form, the CDR3 reads TGTGCCAGCACCCCTCGGGCGGGGGGGCCCACAGAGACCCAGTACTTC. Translated, it gives CASTPRAGGPTETQYF.

Only a few counts were recorded for this clonotype. CDR3 sequence reads: CASSSWVNEKLFF. Here the CDR3 DNA reads TGTGCCAGCAGCTCCTGGGTAAATGAAAAACTGTTTTTT. V usage is TRBV7-2 and J usage is TRBJ1-4; D remains ambiguous. The CDR3 runs to 13 residues. V was cut by 4 bases and J by 5 bases, with 8 bases left in between. CDR1 is SGHTA and CDR2 is FQGNSA in the germline V gene.

There are a few counts of this clonotype. V and J are TRBV29-1 and TRBJ2-7; TRBD1 matches at 8 bases. The junction had 7 bases not matched to a gene; V was cut back by 5 bases and J by 4 bases. This CDR3 has 13 amino acids. Germline CDR1 is SQVTM and CDR2 is ANQGSEA. The CDR3 here is CSVSLDREYEQYF. CDR3 nucleotide sequence: TGCAGCGTTTCCCTGGACAGGGAATACGAGCAGTACTTC.

This rearrangement joins TRBV20-1 to TRBJ2-1; D unresolved. The CDR3 is made up of 11 amino acids. Germline V gene data show CDR1 as DFQATT and CDR2 as SNEGSKA (reference sequence). V was clipped by 5 bases and J by 5 bases, with 7 bases between them. The CDR3 DNA follows: TGCAGTGCTCCGAGCCACAATGAGCAGTTCTTC. Translated, it gives CSAPSHNEQFF.

This clonotype appeared a few times. This sequence joins TRBV20-1 and TRBJ1-5; TRBD1 aligns across 10 bases. The CDR3 length is 13 residues. With 6 bases clipped from V and 5 bases from J, the junction kept 4 bases outside the gene matches. Germline assignment: CDR1 DFQATT and CDR2 SNEGSKA (reference sequence). CDR3 DNA sequence: TGCAGTGCCCTGACAGGGGGCGATCAGCCCCAGCATTTT. Translation gives CSALTGGDQPQHF.

The chain is built from TRBV12-3 or TRBV12-4 and TRBJ1-1; the D is unclear. The CDR3 spans 13 residues. With 6 bases removed from V and 5 bases from J, the gap between germline ends came to 13 bases. Here the CDR3 reads CASSRWVDTEAFF. The CDR3 DNA is TGTGCCAGCAGCAGGTGGGTGGATACTGAAGCTTTCTTT.

This clonotype came up many times. This CDR3 is CASSVQGADTQYF. In DNA, the CDR3 is TGCGCCAGCAGCGTACAGGGTGCGGATACGCAGTATTTT. This sequence joins TRBV5-1 and TRBJ2-3; D perhaps matches TRBD1 (6 bases). Deletions cut 4 bases from V and 6 bases from J, with 12 bases between. The CDR3 runs to 13 residues. Germline values: CDR1 SGHRS, CDR2 YFSETQ. Variable domain in full (rest from reference TRBV5-1 and TRBJ2-3): KAGVTQTPRYLIKTRGQQVTLSCSPISGHRSVSWYQQTPGQGLQFLFEYFSETQRNKGNFPGRFSGRQFSNSRSEMNVSTLELGDSALYLCASSVQGADTQYFGPGTRLTVL.

There are a few counts of this clonotype. The rearrangement joins TRBV7-2 to TRBJ2-7; D unresolved. The CDR3 loop spans 14 amino acids. Germline V gives CDR1 SGHTA, CDR2 FQGNSA. V was trimmed by 1 base and J by 5 bases, leaving 12 bases between them. CDR3 nucleotides: TGTGCCAGCAGCTTAGACCCAGGATTTAACGAGCAGTACGTC. Protein product: CASSLDPGFNEQYV.

The gene calls are TRBV3-1 and TRBJ2-7, with 9 bases lining up with TRBD2. The CDR3 is 15 amino acids. With V trimmed by 4 bases and J by 0 bases, 4 bases remained unmatched. Germline V CDR1 and CDR2: LGHDT, YNNKEL (reference sequence). The CDR3 sequence is CASSPLAGSSYEQYF. Here the CDR3 DNA reads TGTGCCAGCAGCCCTCTAGCGGGGAGCTCCTACGAGCAGTACTTC.

V gene TRBV14 combines with J gene TRBJ2-7, with D perhaps TRBD2 (5 bases). CDR1 is SGHDN and CDR2 is FVKESK in the germline V gene. The CDR3 consists of 13 residues. The V end was cut by 0 bases, the J end by 7 bases, with 10 bases between. Written as DNA, the CDR3 is TGTGCCAGCAGCCAAGATCGGCCGGGGGAGCAGTACTTC. Translated, it gives CASSQDRPGEQYF.

Only a few counts were recorded for this clonotype. The rearrangement joins TRBV30 to TRBJ2-1; TRBD2 agrees at 8 bases. Per the germline V gene, CDR1 is GTSNPN and CDR2 is SVGIG (reference sequence). The length of the CDR3 is 15 residues. V was pared by 2 bases and J by 2 bases, with 5 bases of the junction left unmatched. The CDR3 DNA sequence: TGTGCCTGGAGTATGCGGGGGGCCGCCTACAATGAGCAGTTCTTC. The encoded protein is CAWSMRGAAYNEQFF.

This clonotype was detected only a few times. The rearrangement joins TRBV9 to TRBJ2-7, with unresolved D. The CDR3 totals 13 residues. Germline V gene data show CDR1 as SGDLS and CDR2 as YYNGEE. Trimming cost V 6 bases and J 2 bases, with 12 bases left between them. DNA of the CDR3: TGTGCCAGCATCGCCGGTGGCCCCTACGAGCAGTACGTC. It yields the protein CASIAGGPYEQYV.

This clonotype was detected only a few times. The chain joins TRBV6-1 to TRBJ2-6; no clear D gene. Germline CDR1 and CDR2: MNHNS and SASEGT. Trimming took 5 bases from V and 4 from J, leaving 9 bases between them. This CDR3 comprises 14 residues. CDR3 region: CASSREAGANVLTF. CDR3 DNA sequence: TGTGCCAGCAGTAGGGAAGCCGGGGCCAACGTCCTGACTTTC.

The V call is TRBV12-3 or TRBV12-4, the J call TRBJ1-1; 7 bases are shared with TRBD1. The CDR3 sequence is 15 residues long. Losses at the gene ends were 4 bases for V and 4 bases for J; bases not matched to a gene: 9. The CDR3 DNA follows: TGTGCCAGCAGTTCCAGGGGGGGGAGCGGCACTGAAGCTTTCTTT. It translates to CASSSRGGSGTEAFF.

This clonotype was detected only a few times. This sequence joins TRBV6-2 or TRBV6-3 and TRBJ1-1; 8 bases line up with TRBD1. Losses at the gene ends were 5 bases for V and 0 bases for J; bases not matched to a gene: 8. CDR3 length: 16 residues. CDR1 is MNHEY, CDR2 SVGEGT, per germline. The CDR3 bases are TGTGCCAGCAGTACCTTTCTGGACAGGGTGAACACTGAAGCTTTCTTT. Translating it yields CASSTFLDRVNTEAFF.

This clonotype came up a few times. CDR3: CASSLLSPTHPSNQPQHF. The DNA for the CDR3 is TGTGCCAGCAGTTTATTATCACCGACTCACCCTAGCAATCAGCCCCAGCATTTT. This chain connects TRBV12-3 or TRBV12-4 to TRBJ1-5; no firm D call. This CDR3 is built from 18 residues. V lost 2 bases, J lost 0 bases, and 17 bases lay in between.

This clonotype was seen repeatedly, ten times or more. The chain couples TRBV25-1 to TRBJ2-5, with 7 bases aligning to TRBD2. The CDR3 loop spans 16 amino acids. Per germline, CDR1 MGHDK and CDR2 SYGVNS. V lost 3 bases to trimming and J lost 3 bases; unmatched junction nucleotides: 10. The DNA for the CDR3 is TGTGCCAGCAGTGATCCGTTTTCGGGGGGAAAAGAGACCCAGTACTTC. It translates to CASSDPFSGGKETQYF.

The table lists this clonotype with a few counts. V is TRBV12-3 or TRBV12-4 and J is TRBJ2-5; weak D call: TRBD1 (5 bases). V was trimmed by 3 bases and J by 4 bases, leaving 9 bases between them. The CDR3 loop spans 13 amino acids. CDR3 sequence: CASSLRQLETQYF. DNA of the CDR3: TGTGCCAGCAGTTTGAGACAGTTAGAGACCCAGTACTTC.

Only a few counts were recorded for this clonotype. The rearrangement links TRBV18 to TRBJ1-5; D uncertain. The CDR3 is made up of 16 amino acids. V lost 2 bases to trimming and J lost 2 bases, with 13 bases between them. Germline CDR1 is KGHSH and CDR2 is LQKENI. The CDR3 DNA reads TGTGCCAGCTCACCAACGGAAGGTCGCGGCAATCAGCCCCAGCATTTT. This codes for CASSPTEGRGNQPQHF. Using reference TRBV18 and TRBJ1-5 for the parts outside the CDR3, the full variable domain is NAGVMQNPRHLVRRRGQEARLRCSPMKGHSHVYWYRQLPEEGLKFMVYLQKENIIDESGMPKERFSAEFPKEGPSILRIQQVVRGDSAAYFCASSPTEGRGNQPQHFGDGTRLSIL.

In its sample, this clonotype was seen many times. The chain has TRBV7-2 and TRBJ2-3; TRBD2 aligns across 8 bases. The CDR3 runs 15 residues. With V trimmed by 4 bases and J by 1 base, 4 bases remained unmatched. Germline CDR1 reads SGHTA; CDR2 reads FQGNSA. The chain's CDR3 is CASSSIAGRTDTQYF. For the CDR3, the DNA is TGTGCCAGCAGCTCCATAGCGGGGCGCACAGATACGCAGTATTTT.

This clonotype was counted only a few times. CDR3 sequence reads: CASSQEGRQGGNTF. The CDR3 nucleotides are TGTGCCAGCAGCCAAGAAGGGCGGCAGGGGGGAAACACCTTC. The chain uses TRBV4-2 and TRBJ1-2; 7 bases are a match to TRBD1. Germline CDR1 reads LGHNA; CDR2 reads YNFKEQ. Trimming at V came to 0 bases and at J to 12 bases, leaving 10 bases not matched to a gene. The CDR3 spans 14 residues.

This clonotype was detected a few times. This chain links TRBV6-5 with TRBJ1-2; 9 bases agree with TRBD1. Trimming took 6 bases from V and 3 from J; bases not matched to a gene: 14. CDR1 MNHEY and CDR2 SVGAGI come from the germline V gene. The CDR3 sequence is 17 residues long. Here the CDR3 reads CASRSNGQGLVYYGYTF. The CDR3 DNA sequence: TGTGCCAGCAGATCTAACGGACAGGGGCTTGTTTACTATGGCTACACCTTC.